This T cell receptor beta chain came from a study of blood T cell repertoires in COVID-19. Assay used: immunoSEQ multiplex PCR; TCRdb lists only in-frame clones, some missing. This sample has some 320,000 clones, with 90% found just once. The participants were between roughly 18 and 100 years old and came from some 23 US areas. Which cohort a participant joined came from the clinical history participants gave. Cohort 3 donors were reported recovered after two negative PCRs, clearance, or symptom resolution. The origin of this receptor is a man aged 55-75 years who had recovered from COVID-19. The sample comprised PBMCs or T cells enriched from blood (not recorded which).

The CDR3 is CATSDSRDFSTDTQYF. The CDR3 region has the DNA TGTGCCACCAGTGACTCCCGGGACTTTAGCACAGATACGCAGTATTTT. The gene calls are TRBV24-1 and TRBJ2-3; D may be TRBD2 (6 bases). This CDR3 is 16 amino acids long. From germline, CDR1 is KGHDR and CDR2 SFDVKD. Deletions cut 4 bases from V and 0 bases from J, with 13 bases between.